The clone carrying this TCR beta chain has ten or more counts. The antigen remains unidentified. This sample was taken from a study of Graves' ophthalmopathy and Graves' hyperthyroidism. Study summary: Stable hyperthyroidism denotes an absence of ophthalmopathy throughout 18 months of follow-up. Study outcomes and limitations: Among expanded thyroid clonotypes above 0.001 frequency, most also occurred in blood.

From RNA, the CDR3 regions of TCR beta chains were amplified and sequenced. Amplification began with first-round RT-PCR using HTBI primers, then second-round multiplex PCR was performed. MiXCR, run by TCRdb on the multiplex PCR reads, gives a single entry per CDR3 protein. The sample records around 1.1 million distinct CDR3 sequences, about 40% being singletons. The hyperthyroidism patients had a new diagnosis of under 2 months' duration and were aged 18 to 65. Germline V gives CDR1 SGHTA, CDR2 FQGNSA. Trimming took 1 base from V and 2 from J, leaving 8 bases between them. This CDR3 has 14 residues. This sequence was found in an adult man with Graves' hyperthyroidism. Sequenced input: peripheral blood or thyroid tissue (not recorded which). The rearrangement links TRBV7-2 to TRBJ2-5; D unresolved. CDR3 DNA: TGTGCCAGCAGCTTAGAGGCCCGTCAAGAGACCCAGTACTTC. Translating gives CASSLEARQETQYF.